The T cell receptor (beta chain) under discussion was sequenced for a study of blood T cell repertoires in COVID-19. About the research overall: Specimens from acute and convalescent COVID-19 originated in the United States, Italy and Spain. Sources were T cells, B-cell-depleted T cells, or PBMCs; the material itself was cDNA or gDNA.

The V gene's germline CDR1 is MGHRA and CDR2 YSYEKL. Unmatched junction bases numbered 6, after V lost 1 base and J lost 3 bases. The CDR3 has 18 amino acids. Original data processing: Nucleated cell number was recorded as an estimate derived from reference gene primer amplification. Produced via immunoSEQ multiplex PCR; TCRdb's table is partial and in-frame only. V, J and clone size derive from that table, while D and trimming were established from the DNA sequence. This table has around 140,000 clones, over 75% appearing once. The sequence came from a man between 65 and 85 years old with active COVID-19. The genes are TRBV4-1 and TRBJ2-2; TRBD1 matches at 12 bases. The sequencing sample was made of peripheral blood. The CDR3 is CASSQAGTGGADTGELFF. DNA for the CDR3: TGCGCCAGCAGCCAAGCGGGGACAGGGGGCGCGGACACCGGGGAGCTGTTTTTT.